The clone carrying this T cell receptor beta chain was recorded many times. The sample comes from a study of T cell repertoires in cytomegalovirus infection. Trimming cost V 4 bases and J 3 bases, with 16 bases left between them. The CDR3 consists of 15 residues. Germline V CDR1 and CDR2: SGHVT, SQSDAQ. TCRdb reanalysed the reads using MiXCR and keeps one entry per CDR3 protein. The repertoire holds almost 550,000 distinct CDR3 sequences, about 15% seen once, with approximately 24% in the top ten. Material for sequencing was CD8+ T cells from PBMCs. The TCR was taken from a human donor in good health (CMV status not recorded). Some clones in this sample may be carry-over from other donors' samples. The chain employs TRBV7-4 and TRBJ2-7; the D call may be TRBD1 or TRBD2 (5 bases each). The CDR3 DNA follows: TGTGCCAGCAGCTCCCAAAGGGACGGACGCTACGAGCAGTACTTC. It is translated as CASSSQRDGRYEQYF.